The clone carrying this TCR beta chain was detected only once. This CDR3 comprises 14 residues. Per the germline V gene, CDR1 is SGHTA and CDR2 is FQGNSA. The ends were cut back, 5 bases at V and 2 bases at J, with 13 bases in the middle. This specimen belongs to a study of OX40 agonist ivuxolimab in advanced cancers. TCRdb's copy holds only in-frame clones and misses some; the assay was immunoSEQ multiplex PCR. The sample records around 77,000 clones, approximately 85% being singletons. The receptor's source is an adult with an advanced solid tumor such as melanoma, head and neck, liver or kidney cancer. The J gene is TRBJ2-7, the V gene TRBV7-2; unclear D gene. Specimen: CD4+ or CD8+ T cells sorted from blood, collected in a trial of the OX40 agonist ivuxolimab. CDR3 DNA sequence: TGTGCCAGCAGCCTCGACGCCGGTGCCTACGAGCAGTACTTC. Encoded protein: CASSLDAGAYEQYF.